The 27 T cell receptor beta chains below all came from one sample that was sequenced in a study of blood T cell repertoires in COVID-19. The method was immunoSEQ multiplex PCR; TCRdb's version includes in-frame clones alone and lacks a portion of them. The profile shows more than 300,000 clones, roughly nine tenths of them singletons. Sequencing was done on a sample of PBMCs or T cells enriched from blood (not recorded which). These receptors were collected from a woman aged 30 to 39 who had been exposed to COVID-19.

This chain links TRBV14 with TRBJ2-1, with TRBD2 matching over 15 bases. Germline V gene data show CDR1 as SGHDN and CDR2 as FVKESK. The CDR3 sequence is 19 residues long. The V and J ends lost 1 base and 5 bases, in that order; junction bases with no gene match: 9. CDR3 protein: CASSQGRGLAGGPNNEQFF. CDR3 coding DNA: TGTGCCAGCAGCCAAGGGCGAGGACTAGCGGGGGGGCCCAACAATGAGCAGTTCTTC. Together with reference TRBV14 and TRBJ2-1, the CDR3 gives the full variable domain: EAGVTQFPSHSVIEKGQTVTLRCDPISGHDNLYWYRRVMGKEIKFLLHFVKESKQDESGMPNNRFLAERTGGTYSTLKVQPAELEDSGVYFCASSQGRGLAGGPNNEQFFGPGTRLTVL.

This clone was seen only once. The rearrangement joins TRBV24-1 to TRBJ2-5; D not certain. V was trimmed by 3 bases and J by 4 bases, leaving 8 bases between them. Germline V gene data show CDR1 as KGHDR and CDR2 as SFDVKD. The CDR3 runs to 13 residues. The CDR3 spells CATSDQRGETQYF. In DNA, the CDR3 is TGTGCCACCAGTGATCAGAGAGGAGAGACCCAGTACTTC.

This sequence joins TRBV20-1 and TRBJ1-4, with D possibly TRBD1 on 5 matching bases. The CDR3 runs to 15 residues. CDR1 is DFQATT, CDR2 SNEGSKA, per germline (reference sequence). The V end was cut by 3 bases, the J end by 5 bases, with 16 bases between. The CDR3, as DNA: TGCAGTGCTAGTCTGCCGGGCCGGGGGAATGAAAAACTGTTTTTT. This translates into CSASLPGRGNEKLFF.

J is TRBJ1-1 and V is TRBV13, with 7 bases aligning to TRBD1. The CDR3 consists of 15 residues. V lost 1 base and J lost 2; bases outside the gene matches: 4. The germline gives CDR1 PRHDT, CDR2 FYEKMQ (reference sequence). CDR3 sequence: CASSLERTGNTEAFF. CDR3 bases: TGTGCCAGCAGCTTAGAGAGGACAGGCAACACTGAAGCTTTCTTT.

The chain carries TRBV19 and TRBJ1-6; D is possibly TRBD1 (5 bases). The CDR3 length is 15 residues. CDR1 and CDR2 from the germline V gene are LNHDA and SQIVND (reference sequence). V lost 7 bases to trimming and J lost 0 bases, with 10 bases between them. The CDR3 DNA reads TGTGCCAGTATGAGGGGAGGCTCCTATAATTCACCCCTCCACTTT. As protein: CASMRGGSYNSPLHF.

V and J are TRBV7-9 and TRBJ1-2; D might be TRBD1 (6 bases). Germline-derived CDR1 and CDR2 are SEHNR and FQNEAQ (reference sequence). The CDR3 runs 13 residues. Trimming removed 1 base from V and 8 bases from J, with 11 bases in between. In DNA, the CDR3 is TGTGCCAGCAGCTTAGTGGGGGGGCACGGCTACACCTTC. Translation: CASSLVGGHGYTF.

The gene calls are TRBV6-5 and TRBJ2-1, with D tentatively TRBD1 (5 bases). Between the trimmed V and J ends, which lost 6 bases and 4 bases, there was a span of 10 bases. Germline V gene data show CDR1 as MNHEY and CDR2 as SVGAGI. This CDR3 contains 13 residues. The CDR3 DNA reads TGTGCCAGCAGCCATGACAGTTACAATGAGCAGTTCTTC. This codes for CASSHDSYNEQFF.

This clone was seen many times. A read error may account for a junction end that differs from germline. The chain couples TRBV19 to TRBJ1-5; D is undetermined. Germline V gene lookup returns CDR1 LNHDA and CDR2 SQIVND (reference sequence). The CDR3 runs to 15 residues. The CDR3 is CASSIGLRGNQPQHF. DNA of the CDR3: TGTGCCAGTAGCATAGGGCTCCGGGGCAATCAGCCCCAGCATTTT.

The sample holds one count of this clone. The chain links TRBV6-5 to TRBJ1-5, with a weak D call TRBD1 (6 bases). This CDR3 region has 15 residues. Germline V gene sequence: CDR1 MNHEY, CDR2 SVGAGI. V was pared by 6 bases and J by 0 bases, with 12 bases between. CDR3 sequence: CASSPWTDSNQPQHF. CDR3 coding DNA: TGTGCCAGCAGCCCGTGGACAGATAGCAATCAGCCCCAGCATTTT.

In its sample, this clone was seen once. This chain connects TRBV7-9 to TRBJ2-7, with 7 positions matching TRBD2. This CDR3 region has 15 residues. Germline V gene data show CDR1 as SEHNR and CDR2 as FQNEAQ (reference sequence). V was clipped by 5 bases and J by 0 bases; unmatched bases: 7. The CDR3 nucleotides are TGTGCCAGCAGCCCCGGGGGGACGTTCTCCTACGAGCAGTACTTC. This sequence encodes CASSPGGTFSYEQYF.

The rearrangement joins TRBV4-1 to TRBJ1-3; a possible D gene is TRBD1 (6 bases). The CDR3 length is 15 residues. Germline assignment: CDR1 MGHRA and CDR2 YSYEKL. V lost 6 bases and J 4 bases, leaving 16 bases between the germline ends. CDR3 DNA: TGCGCCAGCAGTTTACAGGGTCTGCGAGGAAACACCATATATTTT. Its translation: CASSLQGLRGNTIYF.

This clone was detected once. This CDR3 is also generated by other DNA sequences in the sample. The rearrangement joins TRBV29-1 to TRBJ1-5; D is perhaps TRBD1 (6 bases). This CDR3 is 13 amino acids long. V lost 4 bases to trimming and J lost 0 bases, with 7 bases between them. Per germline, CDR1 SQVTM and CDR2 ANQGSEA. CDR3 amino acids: CSVARGSNQPQHF. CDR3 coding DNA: TGCAGCGTTGCCAGGGGTAGCAATCAGCCCCAGCATTTT.

The CDR3 DNA reads as TGCGCCAGCAGCCCCTCTCCCGGGACAGGGTACGGCGAGCAGTACTTC. Protein: CASSPSPGTGYGEQYF. The V and J genes are TRBV4-1 and TRBJ2-7; the match to TRBD1 covers 9 bases. The CDR3 runs 16 residues. V lost 4 bases to trimming and J lost 6 bases; unmatched junction nucleotides: 13. The germline CDR1 and CDR2 sequences are MGHRA and YSYEKL.

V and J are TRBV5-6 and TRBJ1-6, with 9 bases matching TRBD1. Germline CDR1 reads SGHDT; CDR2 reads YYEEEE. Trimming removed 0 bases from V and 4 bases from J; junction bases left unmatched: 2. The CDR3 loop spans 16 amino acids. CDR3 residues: CASSLDRGPYNSPLHF. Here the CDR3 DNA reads TGTGCCAGCAGCTTGGACAGGGGGCCGTATAATTCACCCCTCCACTTT.

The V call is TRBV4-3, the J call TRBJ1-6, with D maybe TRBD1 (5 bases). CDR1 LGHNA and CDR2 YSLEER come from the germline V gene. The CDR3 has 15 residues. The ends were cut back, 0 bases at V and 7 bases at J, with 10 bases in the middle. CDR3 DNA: TGCGCCAGCAGCCAAGAAGGGTACAGGAATTCACCCCTCCACTTT. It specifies CASSQEGYRNSPLHF.

CDR3 DNA: TGTGCCAGCAGCCCGGACAGCGATAATTCACCCCTCCACTTT. As protein: CASSPDSDNSPLHF. J is TRBJ1-6 and V is TRBV3-1 (or the pseudogene TRBV3-2); possible D gene TRBD1, 6 bases. Germline V gene sequence: CDR1 LGHDT, CDR2 YNNKEL (reference sequence). The V end lost 4 bases, the J end lost 5 bases, and 9 bases lay between the germline ends. The CDR3 has 14 amino acids.

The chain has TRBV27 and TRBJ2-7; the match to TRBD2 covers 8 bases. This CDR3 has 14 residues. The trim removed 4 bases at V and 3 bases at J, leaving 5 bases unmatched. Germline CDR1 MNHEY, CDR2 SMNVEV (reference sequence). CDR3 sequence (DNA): TGTGCCAGCAGTTATTCGGGACTAGTCTACGAGCAGTACTTC. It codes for CASSYSGLVYEQYF.

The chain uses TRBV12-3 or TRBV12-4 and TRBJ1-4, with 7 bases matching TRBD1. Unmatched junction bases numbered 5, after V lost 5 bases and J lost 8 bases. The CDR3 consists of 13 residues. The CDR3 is CASSGTAREKLFF. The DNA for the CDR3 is TGTGCCAGCAGTGGGACAGCCAGAGAAAAACTGTTTTTT.

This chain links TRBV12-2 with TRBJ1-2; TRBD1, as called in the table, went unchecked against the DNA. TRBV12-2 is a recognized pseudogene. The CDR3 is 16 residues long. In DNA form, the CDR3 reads TGTGCAAGTCGCTTTCCCCGGGACATCCCTAACTATGGCTACACCTTC. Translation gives CASRFPRDIPNYGYTF.

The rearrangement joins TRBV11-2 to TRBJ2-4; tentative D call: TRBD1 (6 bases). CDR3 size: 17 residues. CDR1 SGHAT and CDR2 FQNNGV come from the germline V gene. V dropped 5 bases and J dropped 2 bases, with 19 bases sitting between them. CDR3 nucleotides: TGTGCCAGCAGCGCCTTGAGAGTGACAGGACCCAAAAACATTCAGTACTTC. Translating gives CASSALRVTGPKNIQYF. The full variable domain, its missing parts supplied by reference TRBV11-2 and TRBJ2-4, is EAGVAQSPRYKIIEKRQSVAFWCNPISGHATLYWYQQILGQGPKLLIQFQNNGVVDDSQLPKDRFSAERLKGVDSTLKIQPAKLEDSAVYLCASSALRVTGPKNIQYFGAGTRLSVL.

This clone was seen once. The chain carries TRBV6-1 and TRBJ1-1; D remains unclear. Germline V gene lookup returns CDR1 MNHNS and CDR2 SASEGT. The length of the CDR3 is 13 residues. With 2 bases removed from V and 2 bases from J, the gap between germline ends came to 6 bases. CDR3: CASSENFNTEAFF. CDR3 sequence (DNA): TGTGCCAGCAGTGAAAACTTTAACACTGAAGCTTTCTTT.

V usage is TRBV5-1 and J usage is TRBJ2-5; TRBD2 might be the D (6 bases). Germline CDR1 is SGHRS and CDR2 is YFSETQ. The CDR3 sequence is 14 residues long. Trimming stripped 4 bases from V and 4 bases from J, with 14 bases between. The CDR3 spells CASSPGGVAETQYF. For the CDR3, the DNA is TGCGCCAGCAGCCCTGGAGGGGTGGCAGAGACCCAGTACTTC.

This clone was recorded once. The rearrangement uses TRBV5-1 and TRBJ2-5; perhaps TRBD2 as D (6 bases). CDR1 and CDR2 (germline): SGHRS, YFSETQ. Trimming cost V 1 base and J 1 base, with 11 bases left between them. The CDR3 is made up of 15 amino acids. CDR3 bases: TGCGCCAGCAGCTTGCAAGCGGGCCTCCAAGAGACCCAGTACTTC. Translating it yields CASSLQAGLQETQYF.

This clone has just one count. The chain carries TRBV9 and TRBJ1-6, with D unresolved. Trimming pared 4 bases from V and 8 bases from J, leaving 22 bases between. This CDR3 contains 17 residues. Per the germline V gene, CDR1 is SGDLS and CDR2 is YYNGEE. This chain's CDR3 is CASSPSVVAERHSPLHF. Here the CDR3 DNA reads TGTGCCAGCAGCCCATCTGTGGTGGCGGAGAGGCATTCACCCCTCCACTTT.

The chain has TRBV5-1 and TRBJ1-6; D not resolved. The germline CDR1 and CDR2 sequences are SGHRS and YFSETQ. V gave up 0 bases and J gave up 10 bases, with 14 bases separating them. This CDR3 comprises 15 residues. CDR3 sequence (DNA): TGCGCCAGCAGCTTGGCCGGAGGGTTTCGATCACCCCTCCACTTT. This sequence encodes CASSLAGGFRSPLHF.

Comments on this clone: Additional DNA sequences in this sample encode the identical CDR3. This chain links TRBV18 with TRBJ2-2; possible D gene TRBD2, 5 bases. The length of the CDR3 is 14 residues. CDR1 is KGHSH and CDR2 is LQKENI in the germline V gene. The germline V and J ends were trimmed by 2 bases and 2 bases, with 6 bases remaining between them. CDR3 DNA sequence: TGTGCCAGCTCACCAGGACTTAACACCGGGGAGCTGTTTTTT. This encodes CASSPGLNTGELFF.

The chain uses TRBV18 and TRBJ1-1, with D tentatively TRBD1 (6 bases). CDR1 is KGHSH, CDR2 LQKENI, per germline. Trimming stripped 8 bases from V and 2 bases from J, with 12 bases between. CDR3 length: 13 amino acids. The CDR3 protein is CASQSGGNTEAFF. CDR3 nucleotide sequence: TGTGCCAGCCAGTCGGGGGGCAACACTGAAGCTTTCTTT.